Included here is one T cell receptor (beta chain) sequence, with context. The data belong to a study of blood T cell repertoires in COVID-19. The wider study: The United States, Italy and Spain provided the acute and convalescent COVID-19 samples.

CDR1 is SGHTA, CDR2 FQGTGA, per germline. V trimming: 2 bases; J trimming: 10 bases; junction bases outside the gene matches: 4. This CDR3 comprises 14 residues. In the authors' workflow: The authors estimated nucleated cell counts from reference gene primer amplification. Only in-frame clones appear in the TCRdb table, and some are missing; sequencing was by immunoSEQ multiplex PCR. V, J and clone size reflect that table, while D and trimming were determined from the DNA. Of a few hundred thousand clones listed, 70% to 90% are singletons. In terms of age and location, participants ranged from about 18 to 95 years and lived in roughly 22 US areas. Clinical histories supplied by participants themselves formed the basis of cohort assignment.

The chain carries TRBV7-3 and TRBJ1-6, with 8 bases that match TRBD1. The TCR comes from a man aged 40-49 years who had recovered from COVID-19. Material: PBMCs or T cells enriched from blood (not recorded which). The CDR3 DNA reads TGTGCCAGCAGCTTAGGGACAGGCAAATCACCCCTCCACTTT. Encoded protein: CASSLGTGKSPLHF. Full variable domain (missing parts from reference TRBV7-3 and TRBJ1-6): GAGVSQTPSNKVTEKGKYVELRCDPISGHTALYWYRQSLGQGPEFLIYFQGTGAADDSGLPNDRFFAVRPEGSVSTLKIQRTERGDSAVYLCASSLGTGKSPLHFGNGTRLTVT.